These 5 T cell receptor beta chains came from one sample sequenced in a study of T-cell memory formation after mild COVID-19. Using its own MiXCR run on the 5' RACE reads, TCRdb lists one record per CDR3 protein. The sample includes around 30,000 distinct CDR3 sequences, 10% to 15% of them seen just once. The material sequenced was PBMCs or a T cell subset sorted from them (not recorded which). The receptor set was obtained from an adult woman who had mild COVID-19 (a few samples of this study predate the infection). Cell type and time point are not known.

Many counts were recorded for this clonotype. The CDR3 nucleotides are TGTGCCAGCAGCACTACGACAGCTGTCTATGGCTACACCTTC. Translated: CASSTTTAVYGYTF. This chain links TRBV3-1 with TRBJ1-2, with D possibly being TRBD1 (5 bases). V was cut by 5 bases and J by 4 bases, with 14 bases left in between. Germline V gene data show CDR1 as LGHDT and CDR2 as YNNKEL (reference sequence). The length of the CDR3 is 14 residues. The full variable domain, rest sourced from reference TRBV3-1 and TRBJ1-2, is DTAVSQTPKYLVTQMGNDKSIKCEQNLGHDTMYWYKQDSKKFLKIMFSYNNKELIINETVPNRFSPKSPDKAHLNLHINSLELGDSAVYFCASSTTTAVYGYTFGSGTRLTVV.

DNA for the CDR3: TGTGCCAGCAGTTTAAAATGGGACAGCACCTACGAGCAGTACTTC. This gives the protein CASSLKWDSTYEQYF. This rearrangement joins TRBV27 to TRBJ2-7, with 7 bases lining up with TRBD1. CDR1 and CDR2 from the germline V gene are MNHEY and SMNVEV (reference sequence). The V and J ends lost 2 bases and 2 bases, in that order; junction bases with no gene match: 6. The CDR3 spans 15 residues.

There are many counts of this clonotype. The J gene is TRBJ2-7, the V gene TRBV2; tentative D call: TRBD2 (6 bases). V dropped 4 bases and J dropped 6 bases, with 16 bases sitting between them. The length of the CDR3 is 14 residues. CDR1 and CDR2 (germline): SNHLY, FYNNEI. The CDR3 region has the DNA TGTGCCAGCAGTGCCACCGGGACTCTCTCCGAGCAGTACTTC. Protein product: CASSATGTLSEQYF.

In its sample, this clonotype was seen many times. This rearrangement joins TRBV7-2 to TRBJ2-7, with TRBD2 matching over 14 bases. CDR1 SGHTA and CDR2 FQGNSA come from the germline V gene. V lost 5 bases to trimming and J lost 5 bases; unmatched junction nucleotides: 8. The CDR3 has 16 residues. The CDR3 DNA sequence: TGTGCCAGCAGCCCCCGAGGGACTAGCGGGAGCCACGAGCAGTACTTC. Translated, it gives CASSPRGTSGSHEQYF.

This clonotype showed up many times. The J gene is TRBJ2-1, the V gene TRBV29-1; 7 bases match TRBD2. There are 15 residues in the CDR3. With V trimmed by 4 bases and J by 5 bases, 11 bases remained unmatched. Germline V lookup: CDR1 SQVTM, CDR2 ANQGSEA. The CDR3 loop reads CSVVNQGRDHNEQFF. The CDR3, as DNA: TGCAGCGTTGTGAATCAAGGGAGGGACCACAATGAGCAGTTCTTC.